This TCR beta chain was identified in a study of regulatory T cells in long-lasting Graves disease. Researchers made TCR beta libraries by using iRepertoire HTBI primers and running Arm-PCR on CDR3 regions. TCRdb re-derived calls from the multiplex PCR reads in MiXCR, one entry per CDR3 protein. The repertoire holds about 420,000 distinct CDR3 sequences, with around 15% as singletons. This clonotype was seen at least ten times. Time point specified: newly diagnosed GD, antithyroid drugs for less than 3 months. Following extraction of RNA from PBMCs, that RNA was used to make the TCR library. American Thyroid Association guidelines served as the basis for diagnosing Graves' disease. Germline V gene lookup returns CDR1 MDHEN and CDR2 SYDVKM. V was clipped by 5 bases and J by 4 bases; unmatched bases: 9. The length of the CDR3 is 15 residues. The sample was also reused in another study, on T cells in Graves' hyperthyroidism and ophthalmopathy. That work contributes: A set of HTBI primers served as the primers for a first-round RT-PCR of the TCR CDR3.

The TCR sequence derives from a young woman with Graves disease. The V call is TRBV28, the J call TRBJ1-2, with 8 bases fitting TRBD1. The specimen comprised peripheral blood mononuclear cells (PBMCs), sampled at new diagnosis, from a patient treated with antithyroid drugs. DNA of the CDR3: TGTGCCAGCAGTCTTGGACAGGGACGGCTCTATGGCTACACCTTC. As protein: CASSLGQGRLYGYTF.